This entry lists 2 T cell receptor beta chains sequenced from one sample in a study of blood T cell repertoires in COVID-19. Produced via immunoSEQ multiplex PCR; TCRdb's table is partial and in-frame only. The sample lists some 220,000 clones, over 75% seen once, with 2.4% in the top ten. The sequenced material came from peripheral blood. These receptors were taken from a woman aged 65 to 85 with COVID-19, enrolled during active disease.

The chain joins TRBV7-2 to TRBJ2-2; TRBD1 agrees at 10 bases. Germline V gene sequence: CDR1 SGHTA, CDR2 FQGNSA. With V trimmed by 1 base and J by 2 bases, 7 bases remained unmatched. This CDR3 region has 18 residues. Here the CDR3 reads CASSLGLGQGKNTGELFF. CDR3 coding DNA: TGTGCCAGCAGCTTAGGATTGGGACAGGGGAAAAACACCGGGGAGCTGTTTTTT.

The J gene is TRBJ1-1, the V gene TRBV6-5, with D possibly TRBD1 on 6 matching bases. There are 15 residues in the CDR3. Germline CDR1 reads MNHEY; CDR2 reads SVGAGI. V lost 7 bases, J lost 4 bases, and 19 bases lay in between. The CDR3 region is CASTPLTGLGTEAFF. CDR3 nucleotides: TGTGCCAGCACCCCTCTGACAGGTTTGGGCACTGAAGCTTTCTTT.